This T cell receptor (beta chain) was sequenced for a study of neurological immune-mediated disorders. Documented time point: longitudinal time-point 1 (baseline). After removal of 0 bases from V and 5 bases from J, the junction contained 4 bases not matched to a gene. Germline CDR1 reads LGHNA; CDR2 reads YSLEER. The CDR3 is 16 residues long. The table lists this clonotype with many counts. TCRdb reprocessed the 5' RACE reads with MiXCR, giving one entry per CDR3 protein. This table holds fewer than 55,000 distinct CDR3 sequences, roughly 10% found once. The source material was PBMCs. The sequence derives from a woman between 40 and 55 years old in good health. The chain has TRBV4-3 and TRBJ2-2, with 9 bases matching TRBD2. The CDR3 nucleotides are TGCGCCAGCAGCCAAGAGAGCGGGGGGCGAACCGGGGAGCTGTTTTTT. As protein: CASSQESGGRTGELFF.